The 6 T cell receptor beta chains presented below share a single source sample, sequenced in a study of cytomegalovirus exposure and HLA in healthy donors. Data came from immunoSEQ multiplex PCR; TCRdb stores just in-frame clones and leaves some out. The data contain some 90,000 clones, around 90% of them singletons. The sequencing input was PBMCs. These TCRs come from a woman aged 25 to 39 in good health and CMV-seronegative.

V gene TRBV16 combines with J gene TRBJ1-6; 7 positions agree with TRBD1. J gave up 7 bases and V 4 bases, and 1 base lay outside the gene matches. Germline CDR1 KGHSY, CDR2 FQNENV. The CDR3 spans 13 residues. CDR3 sequence reads: CASSLQGNSPLHF. The CDR3 coding sequence is TGTGCCAGCAGCCTACAGGGGAATTCACCCCTCCACTTT.

The rearrangement joins TRBV2 to TRBJ1-1, with 10 bases lining up with TRBD1. The germline V gene encodes CDR1 SNHLY and CDR2 FYNNEI. The length of the CDR3 is 14 residues. J was trimmed by 7 bases and V by 11 bases; bases with no gene match: 13. For the CDR3, the DNA is TGTGCCCGACAAGAAGGGACAGGGGCTTATGAAGCTTTCTTT. Protein product: CARQEGTGAYEAFF.

The J gene is TRBJ2-7, the V gene TRBV27; TRBD2 matches 8 bases. The CDR3 has 20 amino acids. The germline gives CDR1 MNHEY, CDR2 SMNVEV (reference sequence). The V and J ends lost 6 bases and 3 bases, in that order; junction bases with no gene match: 25. As DNA, the CDR3 is TGTGCCAGCAGCCCACCGTACCCGGGACTAGGAAAAGTGATCTTCTACGAGCAGTACTTC. It codes for CASSPPYPGLGKVIFYEQYF.

The chain recombines TRBV6-5 with TRBJ2-5, with 9 bases matching TRBD1. After removal of 0 bases from V and 13 bases from J, the junction contained 3 bases not matched to a gene. CDR1 and CDR2 (germline): MNHEY, SVGAGI. CDR3 length equals 12 residues. The CDR3 DNA reads as TGTGCCAGCAGTTACTCCGGGACAGGGTTGTACTTC. Its translation: CASSYSGTGLYF.

This chain links TRBV4-1 with TRBJ2-3; tentatively, D is TRBD2 (5 bases). Trimming cost V 1 base and J 1 base, with 12 bases left between them. This CDR3 is built from 16 residues. Germline CDR1 reads MGHRA; CDR2 reads YSYEKL. The CDR3 DNA follows: TGCGCCAGCAGCCAAGGAGGGAATCTACGCACAGATACGCAGTATTTT. Amino acid sequence: CASSQGGNLRTDTQYF.

The chain uses TRBV2 and TRBJ1-1, with no clear D. The CDR3 is made up of 14 amino acids. Germline values: CDR1 SNHLY, CDR2 FYNNEI. Trimming took 9 bases from V and 2 from J, leaving 16 bases between them. The CDR3 DNA sequence: TGTGCCAGGGCTAAAGGAGGGCTAAACACTGAAGCTTTCTTT. Its translation is CARAKGGLNTEAFF.